Following are 27 T cell receptor beta chains from one sample sequenced in a study of blood T cell repertoires in COVID-19. Assay: immunoSEQ multiplex PCR; the TCRdb copy retains only in-frame clones and omits some. The table lists 150,000 to 200,000 clones, roughly 80% of them singletons. What was sequenced was peripheral blood. All receptors derive from a man aged 60 to 69 with active or convalescent COVID-19.

The chain links TRBV28 to TRBJ2-7; 10 positions match TRBD2. The germline CDR1 and CDR2 sequences are MDHEN and SYDVKM. J lost 1 base, V lost 5 bases, and 2 bases had no gene match. The CDR3 is 14 amino acids. CDR3: CASSGLAVSYEQYF. The CDR3 region has the DNA TGTGCCAGCAGTGGACTAGCGGTTTCCTACGAGCAGTACTTC.

In this sample, this clone turned up once. The chain recombines TRBV6-1 with TRBJ2-1; TRBD2 matches at 13 bases. V was pared by 4 bases and J by 7 bases, with 7 bases of the junction left unmatched. CDR1 MNHNS and CDR2 SASEGT come from the germline V gene. The CDR3 contains 16 residues. The CDR3, as DNA: TGTGCCAGCAGTGGAACGGGGACTAGCGGGGTAAATGAGCAGTTCTTC. Translated, it gives CASSGTGTSGVNEQFF.

The chain has TRBV7-2 and TRBJ2-3; TRBD2 aligns across 12 bases. J gave up 5 bases and V 5 bases, and 14 bases lay outside the gene matches. The CDR3 consists of 18 residues. The germline V gene has CDR1 SGHTA and CDR2 FQGNSA. CDR3 bases: TGTGCCAGCAGCCTAAGACTAGCGGGAGAAGGGCCCGGAGATACGCAGTATTTT. Translating it yields CASSLRLAGEGPGDTQYF.

The chain combines TRBV18 with TRBJ2-5, with 10 bases identical to TRBD2. The CDR3 extends over 15 amino acids. The V segment lost 3 bases and the J segment 2 bases; nucleotides outside the gene matches: 3. CDR1 and CDR2 (germline): KGHSH, LQKENI. The CDR3 here is CASSPLLAGQETQYF. In DNA, the CDR3 is TGTGCCAGCTCACCTTTACTAGCGGGACAAGAGACCCAGTACTTC.

The chain recombines TRBV19 with TRBJ1-5; 7 nucleotides line up with TRBD1. The CDR3 covers 16 residues. From germline, CDR1 is LNHDA and CDR2 SQIVND (reference sequence). The trim removed 5 bases at V and 2 bases at J, leaving 9 bases unmatched. The CDR3 sequence: CASSSPQGSGNQPQHF. The CDR3 DNA reads as TGTGCCAGTAGTTCGCCACAGGGGAGCGGCAATCAGCCCCAGCATTTT.

This clone was observed a single time. At one boundary the junction diverges from the germline segment, which might be a read error. The J gene is TRBJ1-1, the V gene TRBV6-1; weak D call: TRBD1 (6 bases). Germline-derived CDR1 and CDR2 are MNHNS and SASEGT. The CDR3 has 14 amino acids. Here the CDR3 DNA reads TGTGCCAGCAGGGAAGGGGGGCCGAACGCTGAAGCTTTCTTT. Protein: CASREGGPNAEAFF.

V usage is TRBV3-1 (or the pseudogene TRBV3-2) and J usage is TRBJ2-1, with 9 bases aligning to TRBD2. This CDR3 comprises 15 residues. V trimming: 0 bases; J trimming: 10 bases; junction bases outside the gene matches: 7. Germline V gene lookup returns CDR1 LGHDT and CDR2 YNNKEL (reference sequence). This CDR3 reads CASSQELAGYREQFF. CDR3 nucleotide sequence: TGTGCCAGCAGCCAAGAGCTAGCGGGATATCGGGAGCAGTTCTTC.

This clone was observed once. The V gene is TRBV4-3, the J gene TRBJ2-6; D gene uncertain. CDR1 and CDR2 (germline): LGHNA, YSLEER. Trimming cost V 3 bases and J 2 bases, with 11 bases left between them. The CDR3 length is 16 residues. CDR3 in DNA: TGCGCCAGCAGCCAGGATCGGGTCACTGGGGCCAACGTCCTGACTTTC. The encoded protein is CASSQDRVTGANVLTF.

The chain carries TRBV7-2 and TRBJ2-7, with 11 nucleotides matching TRBD1. Unmatched junction bases numbered 3, after V lost 5 bases and J lost 3 bases. The CDR3 is 14 residues long. The V gene's germline CDR1 is SGHTA and CDR2 FQGNSA. The CDR3 protein is CASSPGTGGYEQYF. The CDR3 nucleotides read TGTGCCAGCAGCCCCGGGACAGGGGGCTACGAGCAGTACTTC.

The chain links TRBV9 to TRBJ2-3, with unresolved D. The V end was cut by 2 bases, the J end by 2 bases, with 9 bases between. The germline gives CDR1 SGDLS, CDR2 YYNGEE. This CDR3 is 14 amino acids long. DNA of the CDR3: TGTGCCAGCAGCGTTAGTGGTTACACAGATACGCAGTATTTT. Amino acids: CASSVSGYTDTQYF.

This sequence joins TRBV7-3 and TRBJ2-1, with D maybe TRBD2 (6 bases). The CDR3 loop spans 18 amino acids. Germline V gives CDR1 SGHTA, CDR2 FQGTGA. V was pared by 1 base and J by 4 bases, with 20 bases between. In DNA, the CDR3 is TGTGCCAGCAGCTTAAAACCGAGACTAGGTGGGTTTTACAATGAGCAGTTCTTC. This translates into CASSLKPRLGGFYNEQFF. Using reference TRBV7-3 and TRBJ2-1 for the parts outside the CDR3, the full variable domain is GAGVSQTPSNKVTEKGKYVELRCDPISGHTALYWYRQSLGQGPEFLIYFQGTGAADDSGLPNDRFFAVRPEGSVSTLKIQRTERGDSAVYLCASSLKPRLGGFYNEQFFGPGTRLTVL.

The V call is TRBV6-6, the J call TRBJ2-1; 11 bases match TRBD1. V was clipped by 11 bases and J by 5 bases; unmatched bases: 5. The V gene's germline CDR1 is MNHNY and CDR2 SVGAGI (reference sequence). The CDR3 consists of 13 residues. Here the CDR3 reads CAGGQGANNEQFF. The CDR3 nucleotides are TGTGCCGGTGGACAGGGGGCCAACAATGAGCAGTTCTTC.

The gene calls are TRBV19 and TRBJ1-1, with D uncertain. Trimming pared 4 bases from V and 0 bases from J, leaving 9 bases between. Per germline, CDR1 LNHDA and CDR2 SQIVND (reference sequence). The CDR3 is 14 amino acids. DNA for the CDR3: TGTGCCAGTAGTAAGTCGCGAATGAACACTGAAGCTTTCTTT. Its protein product is CASSKSRMNTEAFF.

Remarks on this clone: Other DNA sequences from this sample encode an identical CDR3 as well. The chain carries TRBV19 and TRBJ2-1; TRBD1 agrees at 7 bases. V lost 3 bases to trimming and J lost 10 bases; unmatched junction nucleotides: 3. Per the germline V gene, CDR1 is LNHDA and CDR2 is SQIVND (reference sequence). The CDR3 covers 12 residues. CDR3 sequence (DNA): TGTGCCAGTAGTATCCGGGACAGCGAGCAGTTCTTC. This gives the protein CASSIRDSEQFF.

The rearrangement links TRBV6-5 to TRBJ2-7; 9 bases are a match to TRBD2. The germline gives CDR1 MNHEY, CDR2 SVGAGI. Trimming removed 0 bases from V and 2 bases from J; junction bases left unmatched: 5. The CDR3 loop spans 16 amino acids. In DNA, the CDR3 is TGTGCCAGCAGTTACTCCAGGGCGGGAGGGCCCTACGAGCAGTACTTC. It is translated as CASSYSRAGGPYEQYF.

The rearrangement uses TRBV18 and TRBJ2-7; the match to TRBD1 covers 7 bases. This CDR3 comprises 15 residues. With V trimmed by 6 bases and J by 0 bases, 8 bases remained unmatched. Per the germline V gene, CDR1 is KGHSH and CDR2 is LQKENI. The CDR3 spells CASSLRTGLSYEQYF. In DNA, the CDR3 is TGTGCCAGCTCCCTTAGGACAGGACTCTCCTACGAGCAGTACTTC.

This clone was seen a few times. Within the sample, other DNA sequences also encode this same CDR3. The gene calls are TRBV5-1 and TRBJ2-7, with 9 bases lining up with TRBD1. The germline gives CDR1 SGHRS, CDR2 YFSETQ. The CDR3 sequence is 15 residues long. The V and J ends lost 0 bases and 2 bases, in that order; junction bases with no gene match: 3. CDR3 region: CASSLGGQGTYEQYF. CDR3 bases: TGCGCCAGCAGCTTGGGTGGACAGGGGACCTACGAGCAGTACTTC.

The chain has TRBV7-2 and TRBJ2-7; D possibly corresponds to TRBD1 (5 bases). V lost 5 bases to trimming and J lost 2 bases, with 16 bases between them. There are 15 residues in the CDR3. The germline V gene has CDR1 SGHTA and CDR2 FQGNSA. CDR3 bases: TGTGCCAGCAGCCATCCGGGCAGGGTCGCCTACGAGCAGTACTTC. Translation gives CASSHPGRVAYEQYF.

J is TRBJ2-1 and V is TRBV2; 13 positions agree with TRBD2. The CDR3 is 15 amino acids. Trimming took 6 bases from V and 9 from J; bases not matched to a gene: 8. CDR1 is SNHLY and CDR2 is FYNNEI in the germline V gene. The CDR3 is CASSPRTSGSSEQFF. Here the CDR3 DNA reads TGTGCCAGCAGCCCTAGGACTAGCGGGAGTAGTGAGCAGTTCTTC.

The chain joins TRBV5-1 to TRBJ2-7, with 8 bases fitting TRBD1. The CDR3 runs 14 residues. V shed 4 bases and J 4 bases; nucleotides not matched to a gene: 7. CDR1 is SGHRS and CDR2 is YFSETQ in the germline V gene. The CDR3 sequence: CASSQRTGNYEQYF. For the CDR3, the DNA is TGCGCCAGCAGCCAGAGGACAGGGAATTACGAGCAGTACTTC.

The CDR3 coding sequence is TGTGCCAGCAGCCCAGGGGCAGGGAGGGACTATGGCTACACCTTC. This translates into CASSPGAGRDYGYTF. The chain combines TRBV5-5 with TRBJ1-2, with a weak D call TRBD1 (6 bases). CDR1 and CDR2 (germline): SGHKS, YYEKEE (reference sequence). There are 15 residues in the CDR3. The V gene lost 4 bases and the J gene lost 3 bases, with 16 bases spanning the gap.

This clone was counted only a few times. The rearrangement links TRBV11-3 to TRBJ2-7, with 9 positions matching TRBD2. Germline trimming cut 0 bases from V and 2 bases from J; bases unmatched to any gene: 11. The CDR3 totals 18 residues. Germline CDR1 SGHNT, CDR2 YENEEA. The CDR3 sequence: CASSLENGVLAGTYEQYF. CDR3 nucleotide sequence: TGTGCCAGCAGCTTAGAAAACGGGGTCCTAGCGGGAACCTACGAGCAGTACTTC.

V usage is TRBV7-2 and J usage is TRBJ1-2; D is undetermined. The V gene lost 2 bases and the J gene lost 3 bases, with 7 bases spanning the gap. The CDR3 is 13 amino acids. CDR1 is SGHTA, CDR2 FQGNSA, per germline. The CDR3 DNA sequence: TGTGCCAGCAGCTTACGAACAGACTATGGCTACACCTTC. The encoded protein is CASSLRTDYGYTF.

The chain joins TRBV27 to TRBJ2-5; 13 nucleotides align to TRBD2. V lost 2 bases, J lost 4 bases, and 4 bases stayed unmatched. The CDR3 length is 16 residues. The V gene's germline CDR1 is MNHEY and CDR2 SMNVEV (reference sequence). The CDR3, as DNA: TGTGCCAGCAGTTTAACTAGCGGGAGGGGAGTAGAGACCCAGTACTTC. It yields the protein CASSLTSGRGVETQYF.

The chain couples TRBV19 to TRBJ2-1; TRBD2 might be the D (6 bases). CDR1 and CDR2 from the germline V gene are LNHDA and SQIVND (reference sequence). This CDR3 has 16 residues. The V and J ends lost 2 bases and 2 bases respectively, with 13 bases between them. CDR3 nucleotide sequence: TGTGCCAGTAGTATACGGCGGGACCGCCCCTACAATGAGCAGTTCTTC. Protein sequence: CASSIRRDRPYNEQFF.

This chain links TRBV15 with TRBJ1-5, with D perhaps matching TRBD1 (6 bases). The CDR3 runs 13 residues. Trimming removed 6 bases from V and 2 bases from J, with 8 bases in between. Germline-derived CDR1 and CDR2 are LNHNV and YYDKDF (reference sequence). The CDR3 sequence is CATRNRGNQPQHF. The CDR3 region has the DNA TGTGCCACCAGGAACAGGGGCAATCAGCCCCAGCATTTT.

This chain links TRBV16 with TRBJ2-1, with 9 bases aligning to TRBD2. The CDR3 covers 15 residues. Germline lookup yields CDR1 KGHSY and CDR2 FQNENV. With V trimmed by 2 bases and J by 5 bases, 4 bases remained unmatched. CDR3 in DNA: TGTGCCAGCAGCCAACCCCGCGGGAGGGACAATGAGCAGTTCTTC. It is translated as CASSQPRGRDNEQFF. Filled out from reference TRBV16 and TRBJ2-1, the complete variable domain reads GEEVAQTPKHLVRGEGQKAKLYCAPIKGHSYVFWYQQVLKNEFKFLISFQNENVFDETGMPKERFSAKCLPNSPCSLEIQATKLEDSAVYFCASSQPRGRDNEQFFGPGTRLTVL.